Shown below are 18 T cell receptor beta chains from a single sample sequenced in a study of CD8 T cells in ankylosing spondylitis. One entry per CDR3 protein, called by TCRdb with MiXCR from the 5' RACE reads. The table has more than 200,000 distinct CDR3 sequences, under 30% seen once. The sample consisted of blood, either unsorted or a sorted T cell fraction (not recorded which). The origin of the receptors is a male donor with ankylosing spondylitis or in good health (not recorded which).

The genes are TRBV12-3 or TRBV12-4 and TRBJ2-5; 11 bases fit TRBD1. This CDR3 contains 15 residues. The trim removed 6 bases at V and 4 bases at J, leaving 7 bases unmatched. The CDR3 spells CASRSRTGGRETQYF. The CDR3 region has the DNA TGTGCCAGCAGGTCCAGGACAGGGGGCAGAGAGACCCAGTACTTC.

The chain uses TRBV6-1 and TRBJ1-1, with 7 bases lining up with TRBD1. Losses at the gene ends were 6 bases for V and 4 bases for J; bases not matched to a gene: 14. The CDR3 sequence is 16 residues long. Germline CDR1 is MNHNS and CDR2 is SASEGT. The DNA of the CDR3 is TGTGCCAGCAGCCGACCTTGGAGTTCAGGGGGCACTGAAGCTTTCTTT. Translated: CASSRPWSSGGTEAFF.

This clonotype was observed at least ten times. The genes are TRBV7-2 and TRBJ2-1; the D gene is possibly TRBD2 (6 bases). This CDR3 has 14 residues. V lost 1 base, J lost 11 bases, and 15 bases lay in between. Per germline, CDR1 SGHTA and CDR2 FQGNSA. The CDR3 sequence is CASSLGVARGKQFF. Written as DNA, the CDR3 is TGTGCCAGCAGCTTAGGAGTAGCCCGGGGGAAGCAGTTCTTC. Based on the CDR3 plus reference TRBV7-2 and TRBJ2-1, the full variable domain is GAGVSQSPSNKVTEKGKDVELRCDPISGHTALYWYRQSLGQGLEFLIYFQGNSAPDKSGLPSDRFSAERTGGSVSTLTIQRTQQEDSAVYLCASSLGVARGKQFFGPGTRLTVL.

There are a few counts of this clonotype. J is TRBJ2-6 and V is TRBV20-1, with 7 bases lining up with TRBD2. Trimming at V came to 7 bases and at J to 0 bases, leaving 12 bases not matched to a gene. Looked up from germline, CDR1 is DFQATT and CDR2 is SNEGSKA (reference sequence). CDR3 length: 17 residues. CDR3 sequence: CSVVRAGGNSGANVLTF. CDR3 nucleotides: TGCAGTGTCGTCCGGGCCGGGGGGAACTCTGGGGCCAACGTCCTGACTTTC.

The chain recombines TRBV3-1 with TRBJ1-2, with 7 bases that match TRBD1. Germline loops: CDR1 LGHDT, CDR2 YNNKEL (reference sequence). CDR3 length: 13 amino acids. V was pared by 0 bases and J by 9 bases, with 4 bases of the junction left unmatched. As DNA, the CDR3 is TGTGCCAGCAGCCAAGAGACAGGGATGAGCTACACCTTC. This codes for CASSQETGMSYTF.

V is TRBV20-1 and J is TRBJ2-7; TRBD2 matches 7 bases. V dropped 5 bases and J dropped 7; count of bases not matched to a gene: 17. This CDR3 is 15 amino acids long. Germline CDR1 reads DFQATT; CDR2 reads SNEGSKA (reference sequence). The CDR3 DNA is TGCAGTGCTCCGCGTCGTCGCGGGGGTGCTCTTGAGCAGTACTTC. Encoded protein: CSAPRRRGGALEQYF.

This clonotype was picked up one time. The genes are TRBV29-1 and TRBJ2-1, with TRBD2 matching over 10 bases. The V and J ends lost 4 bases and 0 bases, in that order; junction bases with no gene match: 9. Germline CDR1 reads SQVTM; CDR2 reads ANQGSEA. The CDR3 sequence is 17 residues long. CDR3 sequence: CSVGGLAVLSSYNEQFF. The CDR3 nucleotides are TGCAGCGTTGGTGGACTAGCGGTTCTGAGCTCCTACAATGAGCAGTTCTTC.

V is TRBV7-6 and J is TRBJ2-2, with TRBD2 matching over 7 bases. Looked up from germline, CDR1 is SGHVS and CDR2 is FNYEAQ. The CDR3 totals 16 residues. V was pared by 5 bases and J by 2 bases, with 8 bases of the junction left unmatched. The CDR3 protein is CASSPRGTINTGELFF. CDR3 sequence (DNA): TGTGCCAGCAGCCCGCGCGGGACTATCAACACCGGGGAGCTGTTTTTT.

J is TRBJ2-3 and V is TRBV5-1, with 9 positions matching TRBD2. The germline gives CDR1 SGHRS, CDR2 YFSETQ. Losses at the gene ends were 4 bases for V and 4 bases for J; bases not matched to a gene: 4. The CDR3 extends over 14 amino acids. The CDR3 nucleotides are TGCGCCAGCAGCGCGGGGGGGGCCGCAGATACGCAGTATTTT. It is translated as CASSAGGAADTQYF. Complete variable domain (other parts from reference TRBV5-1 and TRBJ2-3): KAGVTQTPRYLIKTRGQQVTLSCSPISGHRSVSWYQQTPGQGLQFLFEYFSETQRNKGNFPGRFSGRQFSNSRSEMNVSTLELGDSALYLCASSAGGAADTQYFGPGTRLTVL.

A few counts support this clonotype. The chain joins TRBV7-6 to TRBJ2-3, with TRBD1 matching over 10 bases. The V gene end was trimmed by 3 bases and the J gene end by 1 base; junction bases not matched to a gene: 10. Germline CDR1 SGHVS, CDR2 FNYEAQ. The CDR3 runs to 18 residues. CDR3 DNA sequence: TGTGCCAGCAGCTTCGACTATCCCGGGACAGGGGGCACAGATACGCAGTATTTT. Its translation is CASSFDYPGTGGTDTQYF.

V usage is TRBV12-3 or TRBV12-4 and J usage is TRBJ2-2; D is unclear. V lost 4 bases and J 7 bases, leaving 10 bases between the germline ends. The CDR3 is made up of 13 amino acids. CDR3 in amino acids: CASSSAAVGELFF. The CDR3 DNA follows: TGTGCCAGCAGTTCGGCTGCCGTCGGGGAGCTGTTTTTT.

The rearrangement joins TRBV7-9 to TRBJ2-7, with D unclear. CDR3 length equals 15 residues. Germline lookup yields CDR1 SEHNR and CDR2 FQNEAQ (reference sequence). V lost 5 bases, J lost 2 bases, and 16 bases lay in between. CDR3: CASSPASHLTYEQYF. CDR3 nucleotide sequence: TGTGCCAGCAGCCCAGCGTCACACCTGACCTACGAGCAGTACTTC.

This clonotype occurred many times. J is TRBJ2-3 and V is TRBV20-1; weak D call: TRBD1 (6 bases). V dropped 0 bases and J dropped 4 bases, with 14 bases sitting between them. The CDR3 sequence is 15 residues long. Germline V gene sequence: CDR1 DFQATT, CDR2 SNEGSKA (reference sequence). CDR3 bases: TGCAGTGCTAGAGATGTCAGGGGCGCCCCAGATACGCAGTATTTT. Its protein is CSARDVRGAPDTQYF.

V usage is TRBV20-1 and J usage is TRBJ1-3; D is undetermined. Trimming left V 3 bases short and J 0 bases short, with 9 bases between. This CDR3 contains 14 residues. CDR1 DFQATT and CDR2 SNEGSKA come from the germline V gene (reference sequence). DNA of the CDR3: TGCAGTGCTAGGGCAGGCTTCTCTGGAAACACCATATATTTT. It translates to CSARAGFSGNTIYF.

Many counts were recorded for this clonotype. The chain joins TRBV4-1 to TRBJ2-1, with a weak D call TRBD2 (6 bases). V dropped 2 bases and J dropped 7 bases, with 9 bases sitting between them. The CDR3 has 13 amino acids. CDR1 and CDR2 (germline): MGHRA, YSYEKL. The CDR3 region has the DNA TGCGCCAGCAGCCAAATCGGGGGTAATGAGCAGTTCTTC. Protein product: CASSQIGGNEQFF.

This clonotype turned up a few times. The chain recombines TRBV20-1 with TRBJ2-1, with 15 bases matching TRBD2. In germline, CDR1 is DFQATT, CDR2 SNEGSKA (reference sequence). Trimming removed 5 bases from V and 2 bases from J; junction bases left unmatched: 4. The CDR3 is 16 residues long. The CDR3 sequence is CSALGTSGGPYNEQFF. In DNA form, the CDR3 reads TGCAGTGCTCTGGGGACTAGCGGGGGGCCCTACAATGAGCAGTTCTTC.

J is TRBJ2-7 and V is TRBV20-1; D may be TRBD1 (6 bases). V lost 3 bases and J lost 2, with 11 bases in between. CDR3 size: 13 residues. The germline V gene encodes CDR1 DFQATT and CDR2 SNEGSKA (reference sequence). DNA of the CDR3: TGCAGTGCTAGTACAGGGAGACCCTACGAGCAGTACTTC. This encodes CSASTGRPYEQYF.

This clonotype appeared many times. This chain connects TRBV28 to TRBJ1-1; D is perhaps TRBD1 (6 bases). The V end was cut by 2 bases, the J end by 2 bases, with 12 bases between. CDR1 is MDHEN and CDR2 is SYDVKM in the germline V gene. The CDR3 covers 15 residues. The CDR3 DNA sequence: TGTGCCAGCAGTTTACGGGGGGCGCTTAACACTGAAGCTTTCTTT. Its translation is CASSLRGALNTEAFF.